The next 20 T cell receptor beta chains were all read from a single sample in a study of graft-versus-host responses after intestinal transplantation. Some clones are missing from TCRdb's copy, which holds only in-frame ones; the method was immunoSEQ multiplex PCR. In the table there are 85,000 to 110,000 clones, roughly 93% of which are singletons. The antigens of these receptors remain unknown. Sample: unstimulated CD8+ T cells sorted from spleen or lymph node cells, taken before intestinal transplant. The receptor set was obtained from a human donor who received an intestinal transplant.

J is TRBJ1-2 and V is TRBV5-6; TRBD1 matches 7 bases. The CDR3 contains 16 residues. The J segment lost 2 bases and the V segment lost 0 bases, leaving 7 bases of the junction unmatched. Germline loops: CDR1 SGHDT, CDR2 YYEEEE. CDR3 bases: TGTGCCAGCAGCTTGGAAGGGACAGACAAAAACTATGGCTACACCTTC. It encodes CASSLEGTDKNYGYTF.

This chain joins TRBV7-8 and TRBJ1-2; D gene uncertain. CDR1 and CDR2 (germline): SGHVS, FQNEAQ. The CDR3 runs 15 residues. Deletions cut 1 base from V and 3 bases from J, with 12 bases between. The CDR3 DNA is TGTGCCAGCAGCTTAGGAACGGAATGGGACTATGGCTACACCTTC. It translates to CASSLGTEWDYGYTF.

This chain connects TRBV2 to TRBJ2-7; 7 nucleotides line up with TRBD1. Germline trimming cut 8 bases from V and 6 bases from J; bases unmatched to any gene: 10. The germline CDR1 and CDR2 sequences are SNHLY and FYNNEI. The length of the CDR3 is 13 residues. The CDR3 bases are TGTGCCAGCGGCCCTCGACAGGGCCGCGAGCAGTACTTC. This codes for CASGPRQGREQYF.

The chain employs TRBV19 and TRBJ1-1, with D tentatively TRBD1 (6 bases). Looked up from germline, CDR1 is LNHDA and CDR2 is SQIVND (reference sequence). V shed 4 bases and J shed 4 bases, with 10 bases lying between them. There are 13 residues in the CDR3. CDR3 sequence (DNA): TGTGCCAGTAGTAACAGGGCAGGCACTGAAGCTTTCTTT. Amino acids: CASSNRAGTEAFF. Based on the CDR3 plus reference TRBV19 and TRBJ1-1, the full variable domain is DGGITQSPKYLFRKEGQNVTLSCEQNLNHDAMYWYRQDPGQGLRLIYYSQIVNDFQKGDIAEGYSVSREKKESFPLTVTSAQKNPTAFYLCASSNRAGTEAFFGQGTRLTVV.

The chain couples TRBV29-1 to TRBJ1-2; 8 nucleotides align to TRBD1. The CDR3 covers 13 residues. J was trimmed by 6 bases and V by 6 bases; bases with no gene match: 9. CDR1 is SQVTM, CDR2 ANQGSEA, per germline. CDR3 region: CSVWTGSFDGYTF. CDR3 DNA sequence: TGCAGCGTCTGGACAGGGAGCTTTGATGGCTACACCTTC. Filled out from reference TRBV29-1 and TRBJ1-2, the complete variable domain reads SAVISQKPSRDICQRGTSLTIQCQVDSQVTMMFWYRQQPGQSLTLIATANQGSEATYESGFVIDKFPISRPNLTFSTLTVSNMSPEDSSIYLCSVWTGSFDGYTFGSGTRLTVV.

This chain connects TRBV6-6 to TRBJ1-5, with D perhaps matching TRBD1 (6 bases). Germline loops: CDR1 MNHNY, CDR2 SVGAGI (reference sequence). V lost 3 bases and J 5 bases, leaving 8 bases between the germline ends. The CDR3 has 13 residues. This CDR3 is CASSYEGDQPQHF. In DNA, the CDR3 is TGTGCCAGCAGTTATGAGGGGGATCAGCCCCAGCATTTT.

The genes are TRBV30 and TRBJ2-6; unclear D gene. CDR1 and CDR2 from the germline V gene are GTSNPN and SVGIG (reference sequence). V gave up 7 bases and J gave up 5 bases, with 9 bases separating them. CDR3 length equals 12 residues. CDR3 DNA: TGTGCCTTCCGTAATAGGGCCAACGTCCTGACTTTC. Encoded protein: CAFRNRANVLTF.

This chain joins TRBV29-1 and TRBJ2-1, with 10 bases identical to TRBD2. With 0 bases clipped from V and 8 bases from J, the junction kept 16 bases outside the gene matches. The CDR3 totals 18 residues. Germline V gene lookup returns CDR1 SQVTM and CDR2 ANQGSEA. The CDR3, as DNA: TGCAGCGTTGAAGATAGCGAAAGCGGGGGGGCCGTAAGATATGAGCAGTTCTTC. It yields the protein CSVEDSESGGAVRYEQFF.

A remark on this clone: The junction departs from the called germline gene at one end, perhaps through a read error. V gene TRBV4-1 combines with J gene TRBJ1-1; D possibly corresponds to TRBD1 (5 bases). This CDR3 comprises 13 residues. The germline CDR1 and CDR2 sequences are MGHRA and YSYEKL. The CDR3 protein is CASRDRPNLEAFF. The DNA for the CDR3 is TGTGCCAGCAGGGATAGGCCAAACCTTGAAGCTTTCTTT.

The chain combines TRBV18 with TRBJ1-1; D possibly corresponds to TRBD1 (6 bases). The CDR3 covers 15 residues. The V end was cut by 2 bases, the J end by 2 bases, with 12 bases between. CDR1 is KGHSH and CDR2 is LQKENI in the germline V gene. The CDR3 is CASSPGGQGNTEAFF. The CDR3 DNA follows: TGTGCCAGCTCACCAGGGGGCCAGGGCAACACTGAAGCTTTCTTT.

Turning to this clone: Other DNA sequences in the same sample also yield this CDR3. This chain connects TRBV19 to TRBJ1-1; possible D gene TRBD1, 5 bases. CDR3 length: 13 amino acids. Looked up from germline, CDR1 is LNHDA and CDR2 is SQIVND (reference sequence). The V gene lost 1 base and the J gene lost 5 bases, with 8 bases spanning the gap. The CDR3 sequence is CASSIGGDTEAFF. The CDR3 region has the DNA TGTGCCAGTAGTATAGGGGGGGATACTGAAGCTTTCTTT. Full variable domain (missing parts from reference TRBV19 and TRBJ1-1): DGGITQSPKYLFRKEGQNVTLSCEQNLNHDAMYWYRQDPGQGLRLIYYSQIVNDFQKGDIAEGYSVSREKKESFPLTVTSAQKNPTAFYLCASSIGGDTEAFFGQGTRLTVV.

V gene TRBV6-6 combines with J gene TRBJ1-1; D remains ambiguous. Between the trimmed V and J ends, which lost 5 bases and 7 bases, there was a span of 5 bases. Germline V CDR1 and CDR2: MNHNY, SVGAGI (reference sequence). CDR3 size: 10 residues. DNA of the CDR3: TGTGCCAGCAGTGGGTATGAAGCTTTCTTT. It translates to CASSGYEAFF.

Here the CDR3 DNA reads TGCGCCAGCAGCCAAACCGGGACTACTGGGGAGTTCTTC. Its protein product is CASSQTGTTGEFF. V is TRBV4-1 and J is TRBJ2-1, with 7 bases that match TRBD2. With 2 bases clipped from V and 14 bases from J, the junction kept 9 bases outside the gene matches. The CDR3 sequence is 13 residues long. Germline V gene lookup returns CDR1 MGHRA and CDR2 YSYEKL.

For the CDR3, the DNA is TGTGCCAGCAGCTTTGGTAGCGGGGAGGTGAATGAGCAGTTCTTC. This codes for CASSFGSGEVNEQFF. This chain connects TRBV7-8 to TRBJ2-1; 8 nucleotides agree with TRBD2. Germline V lookup: CDR1 SGHVS, CDR2 FQNEAQ. V shed 3 bases and J 7 bases; nucleotides not matched to a gene: 8. This CDR3 spans 15 amino acids.

The chain employs TRBV5-1 and TRBJ2-1; D is perhaps TRBD2 (6 bases). Germline V gives CDR1 SGHRS, CDR2 YFSETQ. This CDR3 has 14 residues. V gave up 3 bases and J gave up 8 bases, with 15 bases separating them. The CDR3 here is CASSWGDSQDEQFF. The CDR3 nucleotides are TGCGCCAGCAGCTGGGGGGACTCCCAGGATGAGCAGTTCTTC.

The V call is TRBV4-1, the J call TRBJ2-5, with D perhaps matching TRBD2 (5 bases). Germline loops: CDR1 MGHRA, CDR2 YSYEKL. The CDR3 has 14 amino acids. V dropped 0 bases and J dropped 8 bases, with 13 bases sitting between them. CDR3 DNA sequence: TGCGCCAGCAGCCAAGAATCAGAGGGCGACACCCAGTACTTC. Protein product: CASSQESEGDTQYF.

This rearrangement joins TRBV20-1 to TRBJ2-3; D is possibly TRBD1 (6 bases). This CDR3 contains 11 residues. Looked up from germline, CDR1 is DFQATT and CDR2 is SNEGSKA (reference sequence). Trimming took off 5 bases at V and 6 bases at J, with 9 bases between the two ends. In nucleotides, the CDR3 is TGCAGTGCTGCCCAGGGGGATACGCAGTATTTT. Encoded protein: CSAAQGDTQYF.

The V and J genes are TRBV14 and TRBJ1-3; the match to TRBD1 covers 11 bases. Germline assignment: CDR1 SGHDN and CDR2 FVKESK. After removal of 5 bases from V and 4 bases from J, the junction contained 4 bases not matched to a gene. The CDR3 spans 15 residues. Here the CDR3 DNA reads TGTGCCAGCAGCTGGACAGGGGGCAAGGGAAACACCATATATTTT. Amino acid sequence: CASSWTGGKGNTIYF.

This chain links TRBV29-1 with TRBJ2-1; 7 bases map to TRBD2. Germline-derived CDR1 and CDR2 are SQVTM and ANQGSEA. CDR3 length: 14 amino acids. Trimming at V came to 3 bases and at J to 4 bases, leaving 6 bases not matched to a gene. CDR3 sequence (DNA): TGCAGCGTTGAGGGAGCGGGGTGGTACAATGAGCAGTTCTTC. Translated, it gives CSVEGAGWYNEQFF.

The chain employs TRBV5-1 and TRBJ1-1, with a possible D match to TRBD1 (5 bases). CDR1 is SGHRS and CDR2 is YFSETQ in the germline V gene. This CDR3 comprises 13 residues. V lost 0 bases, J lost 5 bases, and 8 bases lay in between. The CDR3 reads CASSLVDSTEAFF. The DNA for the CDR3 is TGCGCCAGCAGCTTGGTAGACAGTACTGAAGCTTTCTTT.